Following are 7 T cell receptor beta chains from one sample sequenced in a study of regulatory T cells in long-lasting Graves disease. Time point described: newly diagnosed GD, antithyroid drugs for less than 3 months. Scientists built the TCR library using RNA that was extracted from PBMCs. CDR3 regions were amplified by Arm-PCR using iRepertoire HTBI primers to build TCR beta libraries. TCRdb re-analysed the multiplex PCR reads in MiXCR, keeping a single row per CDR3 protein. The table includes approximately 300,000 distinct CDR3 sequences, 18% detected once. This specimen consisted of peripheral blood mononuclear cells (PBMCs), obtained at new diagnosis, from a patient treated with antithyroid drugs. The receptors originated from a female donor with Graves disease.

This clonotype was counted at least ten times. The CDR3 spells CATVPWGGEGTEAFF. CDR3 nucleotides: TGTGCCACTGTACCGTGGGGGGGCGAGGGCACTGAAGCTTTCTTT. The V and J genes are TRBV19 and TRBJ1-1; perhaps TRBD1 as D (6 bases). CDR3 length: 15 residues. V was shortened by 10 bases and J by 4 bases, with 22 bases between the two germline ends. CDR1 and CDR2 (germline): LNHDA, SQIVND (reference sequence).

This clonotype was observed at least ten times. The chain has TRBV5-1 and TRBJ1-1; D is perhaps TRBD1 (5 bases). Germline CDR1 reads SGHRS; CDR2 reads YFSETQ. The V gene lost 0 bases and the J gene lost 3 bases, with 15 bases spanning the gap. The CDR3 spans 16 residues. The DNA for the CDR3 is TGCGCCAGCAGCTTGGATGTCCTGGTAGGGGACACTGAAGCTTTCTTT. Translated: CASSLDVLVGDTEAFF.

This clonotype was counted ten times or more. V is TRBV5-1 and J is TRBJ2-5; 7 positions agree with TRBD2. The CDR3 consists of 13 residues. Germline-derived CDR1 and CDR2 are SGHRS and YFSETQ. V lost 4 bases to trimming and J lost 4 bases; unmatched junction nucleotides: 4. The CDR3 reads CASSGGGRETQYF. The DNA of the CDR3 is TGCGCCAGCAGCGGGGGGGGGAGAGAGACCCAGTACTTC.

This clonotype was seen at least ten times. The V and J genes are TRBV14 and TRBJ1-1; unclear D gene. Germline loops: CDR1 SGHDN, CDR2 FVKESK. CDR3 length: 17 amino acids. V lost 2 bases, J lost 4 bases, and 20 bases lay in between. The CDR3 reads CASSQRPRIWHITEAFF. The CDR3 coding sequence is TGTGCCAGCAGCCAAAGACCCCGTATTTGGCACATCACTGAAGCTTTCTTT.

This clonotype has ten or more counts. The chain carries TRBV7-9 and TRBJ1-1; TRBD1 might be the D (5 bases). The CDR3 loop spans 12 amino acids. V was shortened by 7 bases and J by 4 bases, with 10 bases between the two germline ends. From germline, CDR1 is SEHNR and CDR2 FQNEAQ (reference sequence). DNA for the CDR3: TGTGCCAGCAAGCAGGGAGTCACTGAAGCTTTCTTT. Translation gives CASKQGVTEAFF. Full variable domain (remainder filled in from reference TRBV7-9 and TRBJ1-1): DTGVSQNPRHKITKRGQNVTFRCDPISEHNRLYWYRQTLGQGPEFLTYFQNEAQLEKSRLLSDRFSAERPKGSFSTLEIQRTEQGDSAMYLCASKQGVTEAFFGQGTRLTVV.

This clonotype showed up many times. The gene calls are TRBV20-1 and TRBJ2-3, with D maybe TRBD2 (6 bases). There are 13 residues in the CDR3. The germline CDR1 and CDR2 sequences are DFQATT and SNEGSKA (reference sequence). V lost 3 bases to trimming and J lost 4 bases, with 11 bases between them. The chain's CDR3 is CSARVGGADTQYF. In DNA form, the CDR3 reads TGCAGTGCTAGGGTGGGGGGTGCAGATACGCAGTATTTT.

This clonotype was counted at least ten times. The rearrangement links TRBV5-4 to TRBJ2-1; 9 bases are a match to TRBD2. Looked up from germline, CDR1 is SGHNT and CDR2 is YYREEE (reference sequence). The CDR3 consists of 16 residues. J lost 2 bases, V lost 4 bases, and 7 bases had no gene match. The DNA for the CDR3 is TGTGCCAGCAGCCACCAGCGGGAGGCCCCCTACAATGAGCAGTTCTTC. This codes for CASSHQREAPYNEQFF.